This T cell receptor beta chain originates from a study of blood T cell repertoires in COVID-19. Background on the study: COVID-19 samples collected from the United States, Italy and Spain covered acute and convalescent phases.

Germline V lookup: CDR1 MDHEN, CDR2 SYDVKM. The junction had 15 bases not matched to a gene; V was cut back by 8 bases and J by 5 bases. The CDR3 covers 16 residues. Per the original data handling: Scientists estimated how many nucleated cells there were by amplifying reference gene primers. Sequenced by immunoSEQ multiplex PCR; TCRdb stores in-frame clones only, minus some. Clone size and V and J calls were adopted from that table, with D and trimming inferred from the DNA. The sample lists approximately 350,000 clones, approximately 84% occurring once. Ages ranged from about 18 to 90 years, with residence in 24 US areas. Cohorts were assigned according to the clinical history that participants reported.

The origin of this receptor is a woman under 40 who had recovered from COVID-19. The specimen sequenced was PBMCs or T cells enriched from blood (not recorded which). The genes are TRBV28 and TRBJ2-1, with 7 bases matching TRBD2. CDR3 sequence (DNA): TGTGCCAGCCGCCTGCGGGGCGGGAGTGTCAACAATGAGCAGTTCTTC. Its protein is CASRLRGGSVNNEQFF.